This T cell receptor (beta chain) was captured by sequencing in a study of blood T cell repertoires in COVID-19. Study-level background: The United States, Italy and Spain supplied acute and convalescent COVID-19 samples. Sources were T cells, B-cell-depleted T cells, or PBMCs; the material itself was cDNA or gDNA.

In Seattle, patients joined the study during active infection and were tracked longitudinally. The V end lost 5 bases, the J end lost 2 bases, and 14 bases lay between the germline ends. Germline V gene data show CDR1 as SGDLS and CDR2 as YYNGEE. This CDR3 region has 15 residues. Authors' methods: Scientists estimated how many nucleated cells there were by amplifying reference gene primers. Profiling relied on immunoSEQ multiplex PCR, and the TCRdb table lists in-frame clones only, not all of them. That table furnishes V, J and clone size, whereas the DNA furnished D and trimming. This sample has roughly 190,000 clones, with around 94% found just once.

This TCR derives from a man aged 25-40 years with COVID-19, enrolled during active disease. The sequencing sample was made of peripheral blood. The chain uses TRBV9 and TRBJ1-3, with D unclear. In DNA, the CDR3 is TGTGCCAGCAGACCCGAGGGAACTGCTGGAAACACCATATATTTT. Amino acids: CASRPEGTAGNTIYF.